Listed below are T cell receptor beta chains from one sample, sequenced in a study of technical replicates of blood from a handful of donors. Clones were read by immunoSEQ multiplex PCR, and TCRdb kept only the in-frame ones, dropping some. The sample consists of 90,000 to 100,000 clones, 90% to 96% of them appearing once. What was sequenced was T cells isolated from PBMCs. Every receptor here comes from a human donor in good health. Both conserved end residues are part of each CDR3. A clone size is listed for some rows: how often the clone was seen (once, few, many), or a class if it is expanded.

NA	TRBV12-5	TRBJ2-7	CASGLADPGQSYEQYF
NA	TRBV19	TRBJ2-6	CASSTRGQASAGANVLTF
NA	TRBV5-5	TRBJ2-7	CASSPPVSYEQYF
NA	TRBV19	TRBJ2-3	CASSSSGRTDTQYF
NA	TRBV5-1	TRBJ2-7	CASSLAQGQGLNEQYF
NA	TRBV30	TRBJ1-1	CAWTILTGYTEAFF
NA	TRBV10-1	TRBJ1-2	CASMPGQPNYGYTF
NA	TRBV5-1	TRBJ2-1	CASSPWAGLSYNEQFF
NA	TRBV19	TRBJ2-7	CASSDRFGAYEQYF
NA	TRBV7-9	TRBJ1-2	CASSYETGGHYGYTF
NA	TRBV5-1	TRBJ2-7	CASSLEGVSYEQYF
NA	TRBV2	TRBJ1-1	CASSYRGDTEAFF
NA	TRBV7-9	TRBJ1-3	CASSHTDRGSGNTIYF
NA	TRBV19	TRBJ1-1	CASSMAQGPAFF
NA	TRBV11-3	TRBJ1-3	CASGNREGGNTIYF
once	TRBV5-6	TRBJ1-2	CASSLGQNYGYTF
NA	TRBV6-1	TRBJ2-7	CASSEVGEQYF
NA	TRBV2	TRBJ2-1	CASRRTSGSGEQFF
NA	TRBV4-2	TRBJ2-5	CASSQDSSAGGKTQYF
NA	TRBV18	TRBJ2-3	CASSPRTASTDTQYF
NA	TRBV7-9	TRBJ2-1	CASSLEQINEQFF
NA	TRBV27	TRBJ1-2	CASSLGGSNYGYTF
NA	TRBV7-9	TRBJ1-1	CASTKTGAEAFF
NA	TRBV6-1	TRBJ2-7	CASSEALNRGYEQYF